The source of this T cell receptor (beta chain) is a study of blood T cell repertoires in COVID-19 (dated by TCRdb to about 2020). As for the study more broadly: The collaborator samples originated in the United States, Italy and Spain and spanned the acute and convalescent phases of COVID-19. The material from the prospective study consisted of cDNA or gDNA derived from T cells, B-cell-depleted T cells, or PBMCs. Deeply sampled blood TCRbeta repertoires from subjects exposed to, actively infected with, or recovered from COVID-19 were included in the dataset. The repertoires were released in a freely available public database intended as a resource for research on the immune response to SARS-CoV-2. The samples were drawn from two sources: the first 160 participants of the ongoing ImmuneRACE study, and 1,200 or so subjects contributed by 6 global collaborators. Nearly every sample came with metadata listing a de-identified subject ID, COVID-19 status, age in years and sex. Where HLA class I and class II types were available, the types were taken from metadata supplied by the sample provider, not from assay-based typing. Broader findings and caveats from the paper: Clinical and demographic metadata were provided uncurated, with the amount varying by source and participant.

Comment on this clone: Its antigen remains undetermined. Base qualities are not recorded, but no much larger clone differs from it by a single base.

One collaborating source in Seattle enrolled patients during active infection and followed them longitudinally through the course of disease. Whole blood was collected in K2EDTA tubes by collaborating institutions according to the institutions' own protocols. Collaborator samples were shipped for TCRbeta analysis as frozen whole blood, isolated PBMCs, or DNA extracted from either sample type. TCRbeta CDR3 regions were amplified from genomic DNA by means of the immunoSEQ Assay, a bias-controlled multiplex PCR. The published analysis was carried out like this. Within the assay, amplification of reference gene primers was used to estimate how many nucleated cells each sample contained. Sequence reads were collapsed and filtered to measure the absolute abundance of every unique TCRbeta CDR3 rearrangement. For each sample, productive Simpson clonality was calculated by taking the square root of Simpson's diversity index across productive rearrangements. TCRdb limited this immuneACCESS table to in-frame rearrangements with V and J called. A share of clones is missing; checked studies link under half to unresolved V genes, and the rest is unexplained. V and J calls plus clone size are reproduced from that table; the DNA served to infer D and trimming. This sample is represented by 150,000 to 200,000 clones; around 85% of them were singletons. Approximately 11% of the sample comes from the top ten.

The germline V gene sets CDR1 to WSHSY and CDR2 to SAAADI. The CDR3 contains 16 residues, cysteine and phenylalanine counted. Kept here is only the CDR3 DNA, which spans 48 bases and is read in frame from base 1. At the junction V is shortened by 8 bases and J by 0 bases; bases outside the gene matches: 6. Sequencing was carried out using peripheral blood. This clonotype originated in a woman aged 55-70 years with COVID-19, enrolled during active disease. The sequence links TRBV10-2 to TRBJ2-1, with 11 bases in between that match TRBD2. The CDR3 protein sequence reads: CASAGLAVSSYNEQFF. The bases are TGCGCCAGCGCGGGACTAGCGGTCAGCTCCTACAATGAGCAGTTCTTC.